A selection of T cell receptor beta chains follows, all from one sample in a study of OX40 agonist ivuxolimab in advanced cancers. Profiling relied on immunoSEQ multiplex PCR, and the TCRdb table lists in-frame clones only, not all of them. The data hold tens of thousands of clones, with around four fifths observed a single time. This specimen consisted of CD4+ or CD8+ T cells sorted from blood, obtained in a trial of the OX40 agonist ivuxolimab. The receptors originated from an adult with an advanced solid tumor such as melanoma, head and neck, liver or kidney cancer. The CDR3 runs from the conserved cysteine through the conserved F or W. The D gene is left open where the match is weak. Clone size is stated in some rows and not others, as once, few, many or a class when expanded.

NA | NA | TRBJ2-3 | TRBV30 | CAWSLENADTQYF | TGTGCCTGGAGTCTCGAGAACGCAGATACGCAGTATTTT
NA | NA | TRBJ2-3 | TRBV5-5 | CASSPVGGLTHTDTQYF | TGTGCCAGCAGCCCCGTCGGGGGCCTCACACACACAGATACGCAGTATTTT
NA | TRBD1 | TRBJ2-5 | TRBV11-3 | CASSLSTGRETQYF | TGTGCCAGCAGCTTATCGACAGGGCGGGAGACCCAGTACTTC
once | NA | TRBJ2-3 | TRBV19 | CASRSVGPSTDTQYF | TGTGCCAGTAGATCCGTGGGGCCTAGCACAGATACGCAGTATTTT
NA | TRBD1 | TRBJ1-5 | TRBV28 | CASSPTRTGGLRYQPQHF | TGTGCCAGCAGTCCCACGAGGACAGGGGGGTTGCGGTACCAGCCCCAGCATTTT
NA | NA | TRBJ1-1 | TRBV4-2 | CASSLWENTEAFF | TGTGCCAGCAGCTTATGGGAGAACACTGAAGCTTTCTTT
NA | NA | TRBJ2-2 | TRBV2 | CASSPGHPDGELFF | TGTGCCAGCAGCCCGGGACATCCGGACGGGGAGCTGTTTTTT
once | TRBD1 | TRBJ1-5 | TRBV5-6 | CASSPRTGGTFYQPQHF | TGTGCCAGCAGCCCCCGGACAGGGGGCACATTCTATCAGCCCCAGCATTTT
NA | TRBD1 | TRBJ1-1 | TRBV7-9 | CASSPGPKQGAEAFF | TGTGCCAGCAGCCCAGGTCCGAAACAGGGGGCCGAAGCTTTCTTT
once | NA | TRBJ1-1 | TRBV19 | CASSIGRGPSTEAFF | TGTGCCAGTAGTATAGGCCGGGGGCCGAGCACTGAAGCTTTCTTT
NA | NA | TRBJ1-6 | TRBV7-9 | CASRPFRDNSPLHF | TGTGCCAGCAGACCATTCAGGGATAATTCACCCCTCCACTTT
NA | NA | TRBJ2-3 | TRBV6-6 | CASSYSSYRGTDTQYF | TGTGCCAGCAGTTACTCGTCCTACCGGGGCACAGATACGCAGTATTTT
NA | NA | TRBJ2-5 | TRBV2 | CASSEQVRETQYF | TGTGCCAGCAGTGAACAGGTTCGTGAGACCCAGTACTTC
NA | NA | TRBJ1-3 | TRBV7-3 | CASSLTAATSGNTIYF | TGTGCCAGCAGCTTAACGGCAGCAACCTCTGGAAACACCATATATTTT
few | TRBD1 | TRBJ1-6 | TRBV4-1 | CASSQGQGRHSPLHF | TGCGCCAGCAGCCAAGGACAGGGTAGGCATTCACCCCTCCACTTT
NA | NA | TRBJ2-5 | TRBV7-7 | CASSAGRTYQETQYF | TGTGCTAGCAGCGCGGGACGGACGTACCAAGAGACCCAGTACTTC
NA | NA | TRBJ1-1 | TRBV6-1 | CASSEKVLVNTEAFF | TGTGCCAGCAGTGAAAAGGTTTTAGTGAACACTGAAGCTTTCTTT
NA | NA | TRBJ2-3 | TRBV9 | CASSATRDTDTQYF | TGTGCCAGCAGCGCGACTAGGGACACAGATACGCAGTATTTT
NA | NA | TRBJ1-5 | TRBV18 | CASSPEVRTANQPQHF | TGTGCCAGCTCACCCGAAGTAAGGACGGCCAATCAGCCCCAGCATTTT
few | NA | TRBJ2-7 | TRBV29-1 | CSVRGEVNEQYF | TGCAGCGTTAGGGGGGAGGTGAACGAGCAGTACTTC
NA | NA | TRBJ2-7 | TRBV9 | CASSAGDTTYEQYF | TGTGCCAGCAGCGCCGGGGACACGACCTACGAGCAGTACTTC
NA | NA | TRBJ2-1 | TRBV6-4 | CASSQDAGYNEQFF | TGTGCCAGCAGTCAGGACGCGGGGTACAATGAGCAGTTCTTC
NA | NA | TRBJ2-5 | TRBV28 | CASSWGYQETQYF | TGTGCCAGCAGTTGGGGTTACCAAGAGACCCAGTACTTC
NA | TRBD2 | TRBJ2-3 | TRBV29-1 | CSVSRGLAGGTDTQYF | TGCAGCGTTAGCCGGGGACTAGCGGGGGGCACAGATACGCAGTATTTT
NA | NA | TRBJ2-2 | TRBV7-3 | CASSAQGRGTGELFF | TGTGCCAGCAGCGCACAGGGGAGGGGCACCGGGGAGCTGTTTTTT
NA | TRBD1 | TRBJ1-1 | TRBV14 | CASSGTGTGETEAFF | TGTGCCAGCAGCGGGACCGGGACAGGGGAGACTGAAGCTTTCTTT